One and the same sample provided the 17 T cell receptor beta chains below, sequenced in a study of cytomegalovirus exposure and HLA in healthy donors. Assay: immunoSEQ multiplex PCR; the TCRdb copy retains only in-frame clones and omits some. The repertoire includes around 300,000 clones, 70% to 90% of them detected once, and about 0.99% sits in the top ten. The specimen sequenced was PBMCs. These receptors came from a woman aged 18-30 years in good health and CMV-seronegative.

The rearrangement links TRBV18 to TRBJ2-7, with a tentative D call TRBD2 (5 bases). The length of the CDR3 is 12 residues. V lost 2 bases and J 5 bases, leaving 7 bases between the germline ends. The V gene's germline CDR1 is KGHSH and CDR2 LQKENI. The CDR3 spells CASSPGRHEQYF. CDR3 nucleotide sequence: TGTGCCAGCTCACCAGGGAGACACGAGCAGTACTTC.

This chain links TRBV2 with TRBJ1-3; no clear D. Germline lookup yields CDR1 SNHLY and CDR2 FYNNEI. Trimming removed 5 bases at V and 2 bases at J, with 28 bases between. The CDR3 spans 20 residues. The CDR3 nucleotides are TGTGCCAGCAGTCCCGCAACCGTATCTTCGCAGGCTGGTGCTGGAAACACCATATATTTT. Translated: CASSPATVSSQAGAGNTIYF.

DNA for the CDR3: TGTGCCAGTAGTATCAGGGTGGACAATGAGCAGTTCTTC. This codes for CASSIRVDNEQFF. This rearrangement joins TRBV19 to TRBJ2-1, with a weak D call TRBD1 (5 bases). The CDR3 loop spans 13 amino acids. V lost 3 bases, J lost 5 bases, and 8 bases lay in between. The germline CDR1 and CDR2 sequences are LNHDA and SQIVND (reference sequence).

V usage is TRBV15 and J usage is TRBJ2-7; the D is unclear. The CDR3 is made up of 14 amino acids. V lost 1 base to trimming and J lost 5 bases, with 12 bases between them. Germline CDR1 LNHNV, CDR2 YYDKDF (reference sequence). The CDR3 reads CATSRGGEPDEQYF. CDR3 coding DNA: TGTGCCACCAGCAGAGGCGGAGAGCCGGACGAGCAGTACTTC.

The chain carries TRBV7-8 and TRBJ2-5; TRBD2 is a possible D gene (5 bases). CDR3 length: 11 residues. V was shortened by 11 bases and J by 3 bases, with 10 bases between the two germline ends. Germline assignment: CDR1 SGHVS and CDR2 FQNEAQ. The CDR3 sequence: CARGKKETQYF. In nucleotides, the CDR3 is TGTGCCCGGGGTAAGAAAGAGACCCAGTACTTC.

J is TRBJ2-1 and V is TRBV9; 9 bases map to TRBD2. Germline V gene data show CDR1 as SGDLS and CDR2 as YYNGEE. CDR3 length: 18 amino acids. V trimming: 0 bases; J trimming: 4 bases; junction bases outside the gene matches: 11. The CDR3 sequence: CASSVEAFSGSWYNEQFF. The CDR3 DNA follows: TGTGCCAGCAGCGTAGAGGCGTTTAGCGGGAGTTGGTACAATGAGCAGTTCTTC.

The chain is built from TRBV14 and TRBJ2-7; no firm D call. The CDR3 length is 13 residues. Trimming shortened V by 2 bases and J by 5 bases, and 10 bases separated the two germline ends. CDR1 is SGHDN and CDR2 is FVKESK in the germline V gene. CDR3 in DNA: TGTGCCAGCAGCCAAAACCCCCGGGACGAGCAGTACTTC. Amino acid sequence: CASSQNPRDEQYF. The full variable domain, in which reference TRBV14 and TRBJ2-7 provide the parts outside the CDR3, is EAGVTQFPSHSVIEKGQTVTLRCDPISGHDNLYWYRRVMGKEIKFLLHFVKESKQDESGMPNNRFLAERTGGTYSTLKVQPAELEDSGVYFCASSQNPRDEQYFGPGTRLTVT.

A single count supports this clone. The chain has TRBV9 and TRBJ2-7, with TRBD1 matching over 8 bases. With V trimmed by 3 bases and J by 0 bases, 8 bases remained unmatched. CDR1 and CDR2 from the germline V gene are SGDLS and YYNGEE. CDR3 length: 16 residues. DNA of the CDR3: TGTGCCAGCAGCGGAGGAAACAGGGGGTTCTCCTACGAGCAGTACTTC. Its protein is CASSGGNRGFSYEQYF. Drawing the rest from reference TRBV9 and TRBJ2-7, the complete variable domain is DSGVTQTPKHLITATGQRVTLRCSPRSGDLSVYWYQQSLDQGLQFLIQYYNGEERAKGNILERFSAQQFPDLHSELNLSSLELGDSALYFCASSGGNRGFSYEQYFGPGTRLTVT.

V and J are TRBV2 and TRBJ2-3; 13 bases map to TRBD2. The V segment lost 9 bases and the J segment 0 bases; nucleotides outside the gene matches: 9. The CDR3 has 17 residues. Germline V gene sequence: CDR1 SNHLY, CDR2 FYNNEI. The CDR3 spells CARGGTSGVLSTDTQYF. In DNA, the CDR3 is TGTGCCAGGGGGGGGACTAGCGGGGTATTGAGCACAGATACGCAGTATTTT.

The CDR3 protein is CASRQAGDVYEQYF. CDR3 nucleotide sequence: TGTGCCAGCAGGCAAGCGGGAGATGTCTACGAGCAGTACTTC. V gene TRBV5-8 combines with J gene TRBJ2-7, with TRBD2 matching 8 bases. The CDR3 loop spans 14 amino acids. Germline CDR1 SGHTS, CDR2 YDEGEE. V was pared by 5 bases and J by 3 bases, with 7 bases of the junction left unmatched.

This chain's CDR3 is CASSRGQGNGSPLHF. The CDR3 DNA reads as TGTGCCAGCTCACGGGGTCAGGGGAACGGTTCACCCCTCCACTTT. V and J are TRBV18 and TRBJ1-6; TRBD1 might be the D (6 bases). Per the germline V gene, CDR1 is KGHSH and CDR2 is LQKENI. The CDR3 runs 15 residues. Trimming cost V 4 bases and J 9 bases, with 16 bases left between them.

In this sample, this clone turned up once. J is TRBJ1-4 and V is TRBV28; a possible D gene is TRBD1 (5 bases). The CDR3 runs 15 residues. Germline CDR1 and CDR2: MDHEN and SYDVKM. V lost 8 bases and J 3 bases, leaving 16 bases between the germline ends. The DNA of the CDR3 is TGTGCCAGCCGTTCTATGGGGCTGTCTAATGAAAAACTGTTTTTT. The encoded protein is CASRSMGLSNEKLFF.

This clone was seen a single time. CDR3 DNA sequence: TGCGCCAGCAGTGAACAGGGTATCAATCAGCCCCAGCATTTT. It specifies CASSEQGINQPQHF. The rearrangement uses TRBV10-1 and TRBJ1-5, with a possible D match to TRBD1 (6 bases). The germline gives CDR1 WNHNN, CDR2 SYGVQD (reference sequence). The CDR3 is 14 amino acids. Trimming left V 3 bases short and J 3 bases short, with 9 bases between.

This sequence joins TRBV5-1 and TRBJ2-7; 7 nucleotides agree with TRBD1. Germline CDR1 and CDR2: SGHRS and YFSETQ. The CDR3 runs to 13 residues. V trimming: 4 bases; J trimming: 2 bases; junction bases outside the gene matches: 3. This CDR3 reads CASSPGQTYEQYF. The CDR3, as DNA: TGCGCCAGCAGCCCGGGACAGACCTACGAGCAGTACTTC.

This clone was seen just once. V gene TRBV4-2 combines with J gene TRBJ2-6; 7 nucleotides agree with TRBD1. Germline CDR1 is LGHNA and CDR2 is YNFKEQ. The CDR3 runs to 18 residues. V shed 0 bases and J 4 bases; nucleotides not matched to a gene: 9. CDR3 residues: CASSQDWQGVYGANVLTF. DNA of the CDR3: TGTGCCAGCAGCCAAGATTGGCAGGGGGTCTACGGGGCCAACGTCCTGACTTTC.

DNA for the CDR3: TGTGCCAGCACCACAGGATACAACACTGAAGCTTTCTTT. As protein: CASTTGYNTEAFF. The chain couples TRBV6-5 to TRBJ1-1; D may be TRBD1 (5 bases). CDR3 size: 13 residues. Trimming stripped 7 bases from V and 2 bases from J, with 11 bases between. From germline, CDR1 is MNHEY and CDR2 SVGAGI.

The CDR3, as DNA: TGTGCCAGCAACAGGGATCTCTATGGCTACACCTTC. This gives the protein CASNRDLYGYTF. V usage is TRBV2 and J usage is TRBJ1-2; TRBD1 is a possible D gene (6 bases). Germline CDR1 and CDR2: SNHLY and FYNNEI. V was cut by 7 bases and J by 4 bases, with 10 bases left in between. This CDR3 has 12 amino acids.